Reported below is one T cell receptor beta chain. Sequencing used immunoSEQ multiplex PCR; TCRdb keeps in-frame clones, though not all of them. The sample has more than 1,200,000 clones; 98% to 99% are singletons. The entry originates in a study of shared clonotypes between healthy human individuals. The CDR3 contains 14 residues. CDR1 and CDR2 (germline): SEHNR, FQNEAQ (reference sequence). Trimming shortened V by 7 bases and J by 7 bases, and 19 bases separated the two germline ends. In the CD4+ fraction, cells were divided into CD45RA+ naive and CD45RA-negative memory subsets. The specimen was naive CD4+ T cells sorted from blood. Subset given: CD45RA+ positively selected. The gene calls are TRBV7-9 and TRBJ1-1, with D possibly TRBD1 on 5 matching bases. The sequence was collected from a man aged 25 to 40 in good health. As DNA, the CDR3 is TGTGCCAGCATCCCGGATGGGGGTTTGGGTGAAGCTTTCTTT. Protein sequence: CASIPDGGLGEAFF.